The TCR beta chain under discussion was sequenced for a study of blood T cell repertoires in COVID-19. For the study at large: T cells, B-cell-depleted T cells, or PBMCs supplied cDNA or gDNA.

Clones were read by immunoSEQ multiplex PCR, and TCRdb kept only the in-frame ones, dropping some. The table shows some 300,000 clones, with 90% occurring only once. The CDR3 totals 12 residues. Per the germline V gene, CDR1 is MNHEY and CDR2 is SVGAGI. The J segment lost 8 bases and the V segment lost 2 bases, leaving 2 bases of the junction unmatched. The chain couples TRBV6-5 to TRBJ1-2, with 7 bases lining up with TRBD1. Sample: PBMCs or T cells enriched from blood (not recorded which). This clonotype was obtained from a young woman with acute COVID-19. CDR3 nucleotides: TGTGCCAGCAGTTACAAGGGGGCCGGCTACACCTTC. This gives the protein CASSYKGAGYTF.